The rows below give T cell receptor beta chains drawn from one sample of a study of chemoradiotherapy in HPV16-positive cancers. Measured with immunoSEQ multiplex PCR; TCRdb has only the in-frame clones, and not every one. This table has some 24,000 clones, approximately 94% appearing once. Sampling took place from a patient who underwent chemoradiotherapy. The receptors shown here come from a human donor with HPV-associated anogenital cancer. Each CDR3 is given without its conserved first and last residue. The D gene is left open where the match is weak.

ASSLVRKDWSREKLF	TRBV11-2	TRBJ1-4	.
ASTNPSAGNYGYT	TRBV5-6	TRBJ1-2	.
ASSPLTSGSDYNEQF	TRBV5-1	TRBJ2-1	TRBD2
ASTGGRSNSPLH	TRBV27	TRBJ1-6	TRBD1
ASSLGPGGNTIY	TRBV7-3	TRBJ1-3	.
ASSVDTSYNEQF	TRBV5-8	TRBJ2-1	.
ASKRQGGYGGYT	TRBV5-1	TRBJ1-2	TRBD1
ASSLLNPNEKLF	TRBV5-1	TRBJ1-4	.
ASRPSQTRGKEDGYT	TRBV4-1	TRBJ1-2	.
ASSQESPGYSGANVLT	TRBV4-3	TRBJ2-6	.
SVEGSRGGTYEQY	TRBV29-1	TRBJ2-7	.
ASSSPGDYGYT	TRBV5-6	TRBJ1-2	.
ASGPRGPRGAF	TRBV19	TRBJ1-1	.
ASSPGVVIQETQY	TRBV5-1	TRBJ2-5	.
ASRSLSGNQPQH	TRBV19	TRBJ1-5	.
ASSINGNGANVLT	TRBV19	TRBJ2-6	.
ASQPGRSNEKLF	TRBV7-9	TRBJ1-4	.
ASSEGVWEVGAKNIQY	TRBV6-1	TRBJ2-4	.
ASSLSRGGMGTGELF	TRBV11-3	TRBJ2-2	.
ASSPTGVNTEAF	TRBV4-1	TRBJ1-1	TRBD1
ASSLNGFSGNTIY	TRBV28	TRBJ1-3	.
ASSTRQGRANYGYT	TRBV19	TRBJ1-2	TRBD1
SVARDLQETQY	TRBV29-1	TRBJ2-5	.
AITLAGGPAETQY	TRBV5-4	TRBJ2-5	TRBD2
ASSLSWSDQPQH	TRBV27	TRBJ1-5	.
ASSQVDRPSSYEQY	TRBV4-1	TRBJ2-7	.
ASSLDSNQPQH	TRBV28	TRBJ1-5	.
ASSLSWQASTDTQY	TRBV5-4	TRBJ2-3	.
ASSSSGGGETQY	TRBV7-8	TRBJ2-5	TRBD2
ASRWPGQGDTEAF	TRBV5-4	TRBJ1-1	TRBD1
ASSLGLAETYEQY	TRBV5-1	TRBJ2-7	TRBD2
ASSGGQTYEQY	TRBV5-4	TRBJ2-7	TRBD1
ASSDREDTQY	TRBV28	TRBJ2-3	TRBD1
ASSSLRQGKETQY	TRBV5-6	TRBJ2-5	.
ASSLGSFYT	TRBV5-1	TRBJ1-2	.
ASSSIDREAEQY	TRBV19	TRBJ2-7	.
ASSAIREQY	TRBV7-9	TRBJ2-7	.
ASSWEMNTEAF	TRBV27	TRBJ1-1	.
ASSLQRMNTEAF	TRBV2	TRBJ1-1	.
ASTANMLRTDTQY	TRBV28	TRBJ2-3	.
ASSVEVYGYT	TRBV7-9	TRBJ1-2	.
ASSRESGELF	TRBV5-1	TRBJ2-2	.
ASSRPTNYGYT	TRBV6-1	TRBJ1-2	.
ASRQGPLGTDTQY	TRBV6-1	TRBJ2-3	.
ASRRPGQAMNTEAF	TRBV19	TRBJ1-1	TRBD1
ASSGGGGRGETQY	TRBV2	TRBJ2-5	TRBD1
AWNRPRDGIYEQY	TRBV30	TRBJ2-7	.
ASSYRDTNTEAF	TRBV7-9	TRBJ1-1	.
ASRRTGNEQF	TRBV11-2	TRBJ2-1	TRBD1
ASSLEIPYEQY	TRBV7-8	TRBJ2-7	.
ASSYAGLAGVYNEQF	TRBV5-1	TRBJ2-1	TRBD2
ASSLGGGGNTIY	TRBV5-6	TRBJ1-3	.
ASSLDPTGALNTEAF	TRBV5-1	TRBJ1-1	TRBD1
ASSPVTGEEVAF	TRBV18	TRBJ1-1	TRBD1
ASSVVDGGGNNQPQH	TRBV9	TRBJ1-5	.